Detailed here is one T cell receptor beta chain. What it recognizes is unknown. Here immunoSEQ multiplex PCR was the method, and the copy in TCRdb shows in-frame clones only, minus some. The table records 150,000 to 200,000 clones, 75% to 90% of them present only once. The entry originates in a study of T cell responses to AZD1222 COVID-19 vaccine. Study-level background: Whether given at about 4 or about 12 weeks, second doses were pooled.

Overall study results and limits: Only a handful of AZD1222 recipients, more than five in all, had baseline seropositivity. Spike-specific TCR breadth rose after two AZD1222 doses, and depth rose as well. The peak T cell response came first, and repertoires were sampled only after it.

The germline V gene has CDR1 MRHNA and CDR2 SNTAGT. The CDR3 runs 15 residues. The V gene end was trimmed by 6 bases and the J gene end by 6 bases; junction bases not matched to a gene: 6. This chain joins TRBV6-4 and TRBJ2-2, with 11 bases that match TRBD2. Sequences were derived from peripheral blood, sampled on day 0 of AZD1222 vaccination. The TCR sequence derives from an adult in good health. The CDR3 sequence is CASSLTSGTSGELFF. DNA of the CDR3: TGTGCCAGCAGCTTGACTAGCGGGACTTCCGGGGAGCTGTTTTTT.